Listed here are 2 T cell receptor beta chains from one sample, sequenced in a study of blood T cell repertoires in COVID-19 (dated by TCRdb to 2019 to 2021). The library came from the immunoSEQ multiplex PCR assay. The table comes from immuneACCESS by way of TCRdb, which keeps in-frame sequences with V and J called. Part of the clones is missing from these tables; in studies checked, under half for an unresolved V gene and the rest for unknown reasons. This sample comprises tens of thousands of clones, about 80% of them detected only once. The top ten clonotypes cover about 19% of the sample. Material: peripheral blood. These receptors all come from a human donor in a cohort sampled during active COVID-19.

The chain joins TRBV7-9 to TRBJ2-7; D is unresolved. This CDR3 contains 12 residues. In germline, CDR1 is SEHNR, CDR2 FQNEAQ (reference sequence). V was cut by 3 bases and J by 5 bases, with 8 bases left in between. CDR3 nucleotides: TGTGCCAGCAGCTTGCGTTTCGACGAGCAGTACTTC. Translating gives CASSLRFDEQYF.

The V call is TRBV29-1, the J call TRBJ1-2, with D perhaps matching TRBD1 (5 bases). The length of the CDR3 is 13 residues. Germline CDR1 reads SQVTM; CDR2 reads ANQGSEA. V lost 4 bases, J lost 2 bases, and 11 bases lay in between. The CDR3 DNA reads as TGCAGCGTTGGGGGCATGGGAAACTATGGCTACACCTTC. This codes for CSVGGMGNYGYTF.